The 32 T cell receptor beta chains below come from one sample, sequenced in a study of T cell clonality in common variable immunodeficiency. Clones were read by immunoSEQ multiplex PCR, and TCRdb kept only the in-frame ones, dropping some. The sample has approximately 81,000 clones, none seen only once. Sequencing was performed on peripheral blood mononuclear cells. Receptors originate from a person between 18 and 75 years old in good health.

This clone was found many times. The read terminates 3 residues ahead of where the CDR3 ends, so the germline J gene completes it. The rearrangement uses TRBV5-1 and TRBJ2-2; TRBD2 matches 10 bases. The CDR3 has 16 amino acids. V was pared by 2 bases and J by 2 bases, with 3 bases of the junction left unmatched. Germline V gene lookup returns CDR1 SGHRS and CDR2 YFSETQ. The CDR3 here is CASSFGLAVNTGELFF. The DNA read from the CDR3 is TGCGCCAGCAGCTTCGGACTAGCGGTAAACACCGGGGAG.

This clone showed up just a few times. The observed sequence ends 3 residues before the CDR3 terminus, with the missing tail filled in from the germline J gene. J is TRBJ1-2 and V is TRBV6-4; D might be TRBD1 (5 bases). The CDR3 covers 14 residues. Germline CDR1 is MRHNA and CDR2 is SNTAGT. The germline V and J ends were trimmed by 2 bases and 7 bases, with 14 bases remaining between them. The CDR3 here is CASSDPAGKGGYTF. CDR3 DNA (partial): TGTGCCAGCAGTGACCCAGCAGGGAAGGGTGGC.

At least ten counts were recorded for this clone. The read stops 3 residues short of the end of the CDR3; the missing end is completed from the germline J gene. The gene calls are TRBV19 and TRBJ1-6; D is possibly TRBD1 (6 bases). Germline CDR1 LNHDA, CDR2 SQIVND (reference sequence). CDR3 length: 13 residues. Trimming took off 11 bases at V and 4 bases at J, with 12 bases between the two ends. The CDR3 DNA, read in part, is TGTGCCGCCCAGACAGGTTATAATTCACCC. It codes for CAAQTGYNSP. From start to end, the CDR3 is CAAQTGYNSPLHF.

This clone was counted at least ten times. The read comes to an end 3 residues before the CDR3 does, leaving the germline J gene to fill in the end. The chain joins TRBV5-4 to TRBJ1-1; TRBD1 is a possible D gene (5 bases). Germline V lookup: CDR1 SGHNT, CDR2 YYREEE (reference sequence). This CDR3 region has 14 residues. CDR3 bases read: TGTGCCAGCAGCCCGAGCGTAAACGGGGGAGGA. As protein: CASSPSVNGGG. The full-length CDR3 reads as CASSPSVNGGGAFF.

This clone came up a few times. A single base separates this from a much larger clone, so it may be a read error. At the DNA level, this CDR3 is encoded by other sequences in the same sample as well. CDR3 residues: CASSILAGETDEQYF. The CDR3 bases that were read are TGTGCCAGTAGTATCCTAGCGGGAGAAACCGACGAG. This chain links TRBV19 with TRBJ2-7, with 10 bases fitting TRBD2. The CDR3 end lies 3 residues beyond the end of the read and is filled in from the germline J gene. This CDR3 is 15 amino acids long. Germline values: CDR1 LNHDA, CDR2 SQIVND (reference sequence). J lost 5 bases, V lost 3 bases, and 7 bases had no gene match.

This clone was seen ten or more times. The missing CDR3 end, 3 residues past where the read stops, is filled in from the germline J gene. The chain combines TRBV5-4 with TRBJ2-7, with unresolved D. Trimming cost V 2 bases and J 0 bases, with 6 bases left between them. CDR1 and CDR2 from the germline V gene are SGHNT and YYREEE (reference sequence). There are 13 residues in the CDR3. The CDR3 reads CASSFEASYEQYF. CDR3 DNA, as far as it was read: TGTGCCAGCAGCTTTGAAGCCTCCTACGAG.

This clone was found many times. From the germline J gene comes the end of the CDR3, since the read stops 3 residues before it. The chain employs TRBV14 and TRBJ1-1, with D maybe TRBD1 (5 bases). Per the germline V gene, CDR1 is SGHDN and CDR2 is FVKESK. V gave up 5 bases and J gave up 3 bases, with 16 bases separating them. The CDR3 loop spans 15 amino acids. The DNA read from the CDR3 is TGTGCCAGCAGCTTCAGGGTGAAGGTGGACACTGAA. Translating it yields CASSFRVKVDTE. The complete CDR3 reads CASSFRVKVDTEAFF.

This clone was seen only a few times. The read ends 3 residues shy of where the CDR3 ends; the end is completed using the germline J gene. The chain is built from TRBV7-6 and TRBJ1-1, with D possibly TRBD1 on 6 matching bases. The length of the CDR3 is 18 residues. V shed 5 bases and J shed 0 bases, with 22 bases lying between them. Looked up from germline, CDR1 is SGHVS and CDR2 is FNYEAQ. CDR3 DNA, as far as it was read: TGTGCCAGCAGCCCAGGGCTTATGGGGGCTAATATGAACACTGAA. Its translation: CASSPGLMGANMNTE. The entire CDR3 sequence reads CASSPGLMGANMNTEAFF.

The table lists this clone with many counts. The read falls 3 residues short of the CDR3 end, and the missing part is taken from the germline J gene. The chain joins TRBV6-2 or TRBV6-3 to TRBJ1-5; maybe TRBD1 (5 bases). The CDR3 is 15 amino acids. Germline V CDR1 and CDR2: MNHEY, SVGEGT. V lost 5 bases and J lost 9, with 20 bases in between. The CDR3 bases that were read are TGTGCCAGCAGTGAGAGGGGAGGGGCGTCCCGGCCC. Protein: CASSERGGASRP. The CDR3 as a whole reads CASSERGGASRPQHF.

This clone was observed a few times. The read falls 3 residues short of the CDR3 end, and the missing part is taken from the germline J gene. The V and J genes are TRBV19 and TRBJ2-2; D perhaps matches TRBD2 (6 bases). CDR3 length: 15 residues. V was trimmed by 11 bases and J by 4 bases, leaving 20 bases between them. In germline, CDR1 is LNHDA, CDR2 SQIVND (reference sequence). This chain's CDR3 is CAGTDWRAGTGELFF. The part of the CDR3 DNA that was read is TGTGCCGGTACCGATTGGAGGGCGGGCACCGGGGAG. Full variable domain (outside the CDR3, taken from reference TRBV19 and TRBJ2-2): DGGITQSPKYLFRKEGQNVTLSCEQNLNHDAMYWYRQDPGQGLRLIYYSQIVNDFQKGDIAEGYSVSREKKESFPLTVTSAQKNPTAFYLCAGTDWRAGTGELFFGEGSRLTVL.

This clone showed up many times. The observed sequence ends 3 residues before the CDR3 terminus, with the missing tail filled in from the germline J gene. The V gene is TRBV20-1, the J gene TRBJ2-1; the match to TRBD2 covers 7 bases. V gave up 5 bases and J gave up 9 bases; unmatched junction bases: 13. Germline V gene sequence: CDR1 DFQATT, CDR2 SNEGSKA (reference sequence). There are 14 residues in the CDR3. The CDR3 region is CSAPKFGGSGEQFF. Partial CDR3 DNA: TGCAGTGCTCCCAAGTTTGGCGGGAGCGGTGAG.

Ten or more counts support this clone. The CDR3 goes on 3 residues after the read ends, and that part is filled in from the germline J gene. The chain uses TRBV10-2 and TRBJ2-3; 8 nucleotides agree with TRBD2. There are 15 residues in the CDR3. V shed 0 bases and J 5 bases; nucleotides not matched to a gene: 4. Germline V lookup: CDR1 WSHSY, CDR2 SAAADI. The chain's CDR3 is CASSESRLAGDTQYF. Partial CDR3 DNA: TGCGCCAGCAGTGAGTCAAGGCTAGCGGGAGATACG.

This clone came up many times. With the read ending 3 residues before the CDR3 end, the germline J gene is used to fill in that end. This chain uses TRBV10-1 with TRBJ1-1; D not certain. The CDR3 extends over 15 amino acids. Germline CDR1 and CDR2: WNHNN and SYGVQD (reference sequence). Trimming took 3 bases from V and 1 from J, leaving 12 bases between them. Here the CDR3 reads CASSESPTGNTEAFF. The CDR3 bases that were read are TGCGCCAGCAGTGAATCGCCGACTGGGAACACTGAA.

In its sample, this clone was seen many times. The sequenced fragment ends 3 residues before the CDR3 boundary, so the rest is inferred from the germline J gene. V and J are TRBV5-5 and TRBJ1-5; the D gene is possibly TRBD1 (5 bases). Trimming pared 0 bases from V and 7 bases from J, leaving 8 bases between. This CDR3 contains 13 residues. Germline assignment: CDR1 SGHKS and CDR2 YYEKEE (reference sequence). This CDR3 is CASSLVQGQPQHF. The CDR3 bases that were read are TGTGCCAGCAGCTTGGTGCAGGGACAGCCC.

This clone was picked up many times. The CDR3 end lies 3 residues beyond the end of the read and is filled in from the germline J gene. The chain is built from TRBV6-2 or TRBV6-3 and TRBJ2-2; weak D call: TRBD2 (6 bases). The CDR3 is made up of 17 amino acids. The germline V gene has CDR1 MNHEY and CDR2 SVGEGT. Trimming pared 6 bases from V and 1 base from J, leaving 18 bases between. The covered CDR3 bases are TGTGCCAGCAGACGATTGGGAGGTAGCGAGAACACCGGGGAG. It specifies CASRRLGGSENTGE. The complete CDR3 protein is CASRRLGGSENTGELFF.

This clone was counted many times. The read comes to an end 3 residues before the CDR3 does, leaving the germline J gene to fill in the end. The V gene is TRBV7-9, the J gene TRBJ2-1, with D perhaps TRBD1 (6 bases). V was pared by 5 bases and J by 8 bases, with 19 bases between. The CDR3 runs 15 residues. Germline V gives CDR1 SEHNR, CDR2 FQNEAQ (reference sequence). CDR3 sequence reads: CASSDLLGRGHEQFF. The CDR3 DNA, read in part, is TGTGCCAGCAGCGACCTACTAGGCAGGGGCCATGAG.

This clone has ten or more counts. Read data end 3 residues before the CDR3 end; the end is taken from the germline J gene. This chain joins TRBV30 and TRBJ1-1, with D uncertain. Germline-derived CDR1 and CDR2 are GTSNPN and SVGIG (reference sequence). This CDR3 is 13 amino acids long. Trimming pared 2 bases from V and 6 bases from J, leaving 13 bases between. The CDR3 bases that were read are TGTGCCTGGAGTCTCTCGGTGTACCCTGAA. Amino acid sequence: CAWSLSVYPE. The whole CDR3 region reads CAWSLSVYPEAFF.

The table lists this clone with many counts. The chain's CDR3 is CASTPAKQGSTEAFF. The DNA read from the CDR3 is TGCGCCAGCACCCCCGCGAAACAGGGGAGTACTGAA. V gene TRBV5-1 combines with J gene TRBJ1-1; TRBD1 aligns across 7 bases. Read sequence stops 3 residues before the CDR3 end, and the germline J gene provides the missing end. CDR1 SGHRS and CDR2 YFSETQ come from the germline V gene. The CDR3 has 15 amino acids. J was trimmed by 5 bases and V by 6 bases; bases with no gene match: 13.

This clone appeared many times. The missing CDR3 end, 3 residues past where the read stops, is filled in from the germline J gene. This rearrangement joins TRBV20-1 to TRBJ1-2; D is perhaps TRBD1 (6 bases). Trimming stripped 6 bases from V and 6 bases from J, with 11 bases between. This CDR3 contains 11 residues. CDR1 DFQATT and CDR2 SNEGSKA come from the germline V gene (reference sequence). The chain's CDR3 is CSARGSDGYTF. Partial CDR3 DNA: TGCAGTGCCAGGGGTTCGGATGGC.

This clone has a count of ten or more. The CDR3 bases that were read are TGTGCCAGCAGCCTCAGACTAGCGGGAGTGGGGAATGAG. Protein: CASSLRLAGVGNE. The full CDR3 sequence reads CASSLRLAGVGNEQFF. This chain joins TRBV7-3 and TRBJ2-1; TRBD2 aligns across 12 bases. The read terminates 3 residues ahead of where the CDR3 ends, so the germline J gene completes it. The CDR3 totals 16 residues. Trimming took 5 bases from V and 7 from J; bases not matched to a gene: 9. Germline lookup yields CDR1 SGHTA and CDR2 FQGTGA.

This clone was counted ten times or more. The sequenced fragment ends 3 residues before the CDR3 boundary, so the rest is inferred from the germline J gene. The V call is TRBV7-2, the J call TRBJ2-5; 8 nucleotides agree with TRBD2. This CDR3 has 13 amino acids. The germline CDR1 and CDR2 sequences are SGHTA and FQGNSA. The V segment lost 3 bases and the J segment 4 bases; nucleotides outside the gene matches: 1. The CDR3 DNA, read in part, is TGTGCCAGCAGCTTTGCGGGAGGAGAGACC. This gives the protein CASSFAGGET. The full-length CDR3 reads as CASSFAGGETQYF. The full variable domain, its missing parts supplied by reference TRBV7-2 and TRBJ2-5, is GAGVSQSPSNKVTEKGKDVELRCDPISGHTALYWYRQSLGQGLEFLIYFQGNSAPDKSGLPSDRFSAERTGGSVSTLTIQRTQQEDSAVYLCASSFAGGETQYFGPGTRLLVL.

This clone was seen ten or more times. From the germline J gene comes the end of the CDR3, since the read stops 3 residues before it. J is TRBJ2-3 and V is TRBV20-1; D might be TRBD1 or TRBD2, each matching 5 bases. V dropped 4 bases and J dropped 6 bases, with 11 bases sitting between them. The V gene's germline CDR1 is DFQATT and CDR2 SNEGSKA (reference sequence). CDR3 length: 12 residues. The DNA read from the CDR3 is TGCAGTGCTACGACAGAGGGGGATACG. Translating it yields CSATTEGDT. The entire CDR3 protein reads CSATTEGDTQYF.

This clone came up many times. The covered CDR3 bases are TGCAGTGCGGGACTAGCGGGAACCAATGAG. Amino acid sequence: CSAGLAGTNE. Given in full, the CDR3 is CSAGLAGTNEQFF. The chain employs TRBV20-1 and TRBJ2-1; 13 bases line up with TRBD2. The CDR3 is cut off 3 residues early in the read; its end comes from the germline J gene. Trimming at V came to 6 bases and at J to 6 bases, leaving 2 bases not matched to a gene. The V gene's germline CDR1 is DFQATT and CDR2 SNEGSKA (reference sequence). This CDR3 contains 13 residues.

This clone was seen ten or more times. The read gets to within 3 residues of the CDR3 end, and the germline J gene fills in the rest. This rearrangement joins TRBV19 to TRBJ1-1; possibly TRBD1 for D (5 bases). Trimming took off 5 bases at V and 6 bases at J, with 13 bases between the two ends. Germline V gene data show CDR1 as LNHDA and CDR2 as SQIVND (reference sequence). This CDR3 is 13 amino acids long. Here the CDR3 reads CASSWTPTAEAFF. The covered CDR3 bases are TGTGCCAGTAGTTGGACCCCGACAGCTGAA.

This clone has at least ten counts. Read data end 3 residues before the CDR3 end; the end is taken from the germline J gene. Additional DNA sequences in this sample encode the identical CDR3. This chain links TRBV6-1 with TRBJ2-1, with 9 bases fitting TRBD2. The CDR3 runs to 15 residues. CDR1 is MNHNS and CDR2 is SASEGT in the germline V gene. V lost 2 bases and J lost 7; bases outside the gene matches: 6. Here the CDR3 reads CASSEILAGGNEQFF. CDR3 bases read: TGTGCCAGCAGTGAAATCCTTGCGGGAGGGAATGAG.

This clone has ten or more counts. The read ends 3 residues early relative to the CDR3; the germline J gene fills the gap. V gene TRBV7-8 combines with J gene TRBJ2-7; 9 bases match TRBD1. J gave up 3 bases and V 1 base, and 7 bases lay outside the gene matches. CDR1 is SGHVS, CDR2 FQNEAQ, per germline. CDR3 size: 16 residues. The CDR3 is CASSLGGRTGDYEQYF. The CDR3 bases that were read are TGTGCCAGCAGCTTAGGGGGGAGGACAGGGGACTACGAG. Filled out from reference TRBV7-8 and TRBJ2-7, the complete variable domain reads GAGVSQSPRYKVAKRGQDVALRCDPISGHVSLFWYQQALGQGPEFLTYFQNEAQLDKSGLPSDRFFAERPEGSVSTLKIQRTQQEDSAVYLCASSLGGRTGDYEQYFGPGTRLTVT.

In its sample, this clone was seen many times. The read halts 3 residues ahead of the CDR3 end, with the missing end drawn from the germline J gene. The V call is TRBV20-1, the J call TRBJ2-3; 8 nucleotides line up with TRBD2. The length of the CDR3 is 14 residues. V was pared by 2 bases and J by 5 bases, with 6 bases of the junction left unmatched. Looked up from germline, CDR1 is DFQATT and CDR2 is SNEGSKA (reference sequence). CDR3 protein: CSARRTSRGDTQYF. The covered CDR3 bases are TGCAGTGCTAGAAGGACTAGCCGTGGAGATACG.

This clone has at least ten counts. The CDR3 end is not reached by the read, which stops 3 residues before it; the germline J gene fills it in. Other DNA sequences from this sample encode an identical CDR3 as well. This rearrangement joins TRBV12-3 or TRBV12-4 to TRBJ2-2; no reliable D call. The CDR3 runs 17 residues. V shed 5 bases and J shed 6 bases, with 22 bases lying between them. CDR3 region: CASSPPLARPKAGELFF. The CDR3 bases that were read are TGTGCCAGCAGTCCCCCCTTAGCACGGCCGAAGGCCGGGGAG.

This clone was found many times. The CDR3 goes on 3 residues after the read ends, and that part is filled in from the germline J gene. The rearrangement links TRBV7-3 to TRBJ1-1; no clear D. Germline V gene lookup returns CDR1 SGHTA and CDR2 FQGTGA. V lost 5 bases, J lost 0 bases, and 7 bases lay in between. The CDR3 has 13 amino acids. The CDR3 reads CASSLTLNTEAFF. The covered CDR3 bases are TGTGCCAGCAGCCTTACACTGAACACTGAA.

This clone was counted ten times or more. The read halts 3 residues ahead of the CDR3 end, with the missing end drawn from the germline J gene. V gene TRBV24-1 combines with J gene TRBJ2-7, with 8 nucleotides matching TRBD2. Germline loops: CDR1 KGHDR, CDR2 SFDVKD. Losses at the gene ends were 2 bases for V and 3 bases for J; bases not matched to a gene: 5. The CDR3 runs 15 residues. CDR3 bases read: TGTGCCACCAGTGATTCCCGGACTAGCAACTACGAG. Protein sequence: CATSDSRTSNYE. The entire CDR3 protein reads CATSDSRTSNYEQYF.

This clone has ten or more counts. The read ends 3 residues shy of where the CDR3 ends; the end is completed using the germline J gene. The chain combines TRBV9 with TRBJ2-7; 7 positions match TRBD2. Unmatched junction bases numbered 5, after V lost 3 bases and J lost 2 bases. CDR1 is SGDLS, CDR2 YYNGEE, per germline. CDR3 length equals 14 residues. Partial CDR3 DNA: TGTGCCAGCAGCGCCGGGACTACTCCCTACGAG. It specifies CASSAGTTPYE. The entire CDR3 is CASSAGTTPYEQYF.

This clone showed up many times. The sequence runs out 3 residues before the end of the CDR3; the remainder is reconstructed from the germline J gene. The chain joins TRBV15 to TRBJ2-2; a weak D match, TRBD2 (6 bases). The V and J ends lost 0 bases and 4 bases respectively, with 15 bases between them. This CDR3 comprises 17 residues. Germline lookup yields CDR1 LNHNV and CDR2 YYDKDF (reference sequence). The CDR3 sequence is CATSRDSLATFTGELFF. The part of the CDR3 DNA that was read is TGTGCCACCAGCAGAGATAGCCTAGCGACTTTCACCGGGGAG.